The 9 T cell receptor beta chains below come from one sample, sequenced in a study of CD8 T cells in ankylosing spondylitis. Whole-study results and caveats: A TCR beta motif of roughly eight highly homologous variants appeared characteristic of ankylosing spondylitis blood.

What these receptors recognize is not known. TCRdb redid the calling of the 5' RACE reads with MiXCR, one entry per CDR3 protein. Found here are 350,000 to 550,000 distinct CDR3 sequences, roughly a quarter of them singletons; the top ten hold over 0.8%. Material for sequencing was blood, either unsorted or a sorted T cell fraction (not recorded which). Receptors were obtained from a male donor with ankylosing spondylitis.

Only a few counts were recorded for this clonotype. V and J are TRBV5-6 and TRBJ1-2, with a possible D match to TRBD1 (5 bases). The CDR3 length is 12 residues. V shed 0 bases and J shed 7 bases, with 7 bases lying between them. The germline V gene encodes CDR1 SGHDT and CDR2 YYEEEE. The DNA of the CDR3 is TGTGCCAGCAGCTTGGCGGGGCCTGGCTACACCTTC. It encodes CASSLAGPGYTF. Full variable domain (remainder filled in from reference TRBV5-6 and TRBJ1-2): DAGVTQSPTHLIKTRGQQVTLRCSPKSGHDTVSWYQQALGQGPQFIFQYYEEEERQRGNFPDRFSGHQFPNYSSELNVNALLLGDSALYLCASSLAGPGYTFGSGTRLTVV.

In this sample, this clonotype turned up a few times. The chain carries TRBV27 and TRBJ2-3, with 9 bases identical to TRBD2. CDR1 is MNHEY, CDR2 SMNVEV, per germline (reference sequence). CDR3 length equals 16 residues. The V and J ends lost 2 bases and 3 bases, in that order; junction bases with no gene match: 6. DNA for the CDR3: TGTGCCAGCAGTTTAGGTAGCGGGAGTGGAACAGATACGCAGTATTTT. It translates to CASSLGSGSGTDTQYF.

For this clonotype: One end of the junction does not line up with germline, which may come from a read error. The rearrangement uses TRBV20-1 and TRBJ1-2, with D unclear. The CDR3 covers 11 residues. Germline CDR1 reads DFQATT; CDR2 reads SNEGSKA (reference sequence). CDR3 region: CSARGRAAFYF. The CDR3 DNA follows: TGCAGTGCTAGAGGGCGGGCTGCTTTTTACTTC.

This clonotype came up a few times. The chain combines TRBV12-3 or TRBV12-4 with TRBJ1-3; tentatively, D is TRBD1 (5 bases). Trimming removed 7 bases at V and 8 bases at J, with 12 bases between. This CDR3 spans 12 amino acids. Here the CDR3 reads CASTTVGDTIYF. CDR3 in DNA: TGTGCCAGCACGACAGTCGGCGACACCATATATTTT.

This chain joins TRBV25-1 and TRBJ2-7, with a possible D match to TRBD2 (6 bases). The CDR3 is 13 residues long. Germline CDR1 is MGHDK and CDR2 is SYGVNS. CDR3 in DNA: TGTGCATCCCGCCCCGGGGGCTCCTACGAGCAGTACTTC. It yields the protein CASRPGGSYEQYF.

The V call is TRBV12-3 or TRBV12-4, the J call TRBJ2-1, with 12 bases matching TRBD1. V gave up 7 bases and J gave up 7 bases; unmatched junction bases: 8. CDR3 length: 15 residues. DNA for the CDR3: TGTGCCAGCATGTTGCAGGGACAGGGGGCTAATGAGCAGTTCTTC. Amino acids: CASMLQGQGANEQFF.

This clonotype was seen ten or more times. The rearrangement uses TRBV27 and TRBJ2-7; 8 bases are shared with TRBD1. This CDR3 contains 13 residues. CDR1 and CDR2 from the germline V gene are MNHEY and SMNVEV (reference sequence). The CDR3 DNA follows: TGTGCCAGCAGGCTAACCGGGACAGGCCCGTACGTAGTC. Translation gives CASRLTGTGPYVV.

This clonotype was observed a handful of times. This chain links TRBV7-9 with TRBJ2-7; 7 bases fit TRBD1. This CDR3 is 13 amino acids long. V dropped 5 bases and J dropped 5; count of bases not matched to a gene: 6. Germline CDR1 is SEHNR and CDR2 is FQNEAQ (reference sequence). CDR3 region: CASSLTGANEQYF. Written as DNA, the CDR3 is TGTGCCAGCAGCCTAACAGGGGCTAACGAGCAGTACTTC.

The table lists this clonotype with a few counts. J is TRBJ2-3 and V is TRBV5-1; a weak D match, TRBD1 (7 bases). Germline CDR1 SGHRS, CDR2 YFSETQ. V was shortened by 3 bases and J by 1 base, with 18 bases between the two germline ends. CDR3 length: 17 residues. The CDR3 DNA sequence: TGCGCCAGCAGCTCACCTTTCAGGGGGGCGGGCACAGATACGCAGTATTTT. Amino acid sequence: CASSSPFRGAGTDTQYF. The whole variable domain, filled in from reference TRBV5-1 and TRBJ2-3, reads KAGVTQTPRYLIKTRGQQVTLSCSPISGHRSVSWYQQTPGQGLQFLFEYFSETQRNKGNFPGRFSGRQFSNSRSEMNVSTLELGDSALYLCASSSPFRGAGTDTQYFGPGTRLTVL.